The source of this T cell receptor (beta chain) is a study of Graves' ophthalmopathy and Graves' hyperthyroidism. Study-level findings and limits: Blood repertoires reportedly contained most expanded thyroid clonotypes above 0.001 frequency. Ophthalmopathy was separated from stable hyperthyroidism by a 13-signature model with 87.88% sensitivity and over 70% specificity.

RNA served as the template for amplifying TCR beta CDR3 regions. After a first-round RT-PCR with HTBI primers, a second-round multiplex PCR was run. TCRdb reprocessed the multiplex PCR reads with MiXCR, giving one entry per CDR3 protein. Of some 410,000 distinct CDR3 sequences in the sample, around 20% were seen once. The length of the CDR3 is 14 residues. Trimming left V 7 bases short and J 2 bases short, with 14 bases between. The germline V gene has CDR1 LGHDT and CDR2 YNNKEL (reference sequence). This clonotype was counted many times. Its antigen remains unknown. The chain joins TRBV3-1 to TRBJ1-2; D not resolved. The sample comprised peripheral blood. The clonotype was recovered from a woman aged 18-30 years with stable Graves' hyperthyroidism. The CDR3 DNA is TGTGCCAGCACCCTGGGTGGCCGAAACTATGGCTACACCTTC. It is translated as CASTLGGRNYGYTF.